A selection of T cell receptor beta chains follows, all from one sample in a study of blood T cell repertoires in COVID-19. TCRdb keeps only in-frame clones here, not all; method: immunoSEQ multiplex PCR. The sample has more than 130,000 clones; 84% are singletons. Specimen: peripheral blood. These receptor sequences come from a human donor in a cohort sampled during active COVID-19. Both conserved end residues are part of each CDR3. The order of the fields is clone size, CDR3 length, D gene, J gene, V gene, CDR3 protein, CDR3 DNA. D genes are given only for firm matches. Size is omitted from some rows. Given values are once, few, many or a class for expanded clones.

-,17,-,TRBJ2-6,TRBV4-2,CASSQGGPGVGANVLTF,TGTGCCAGCAGCCAAGGGGGCCCTGGAGTCGGGGCCAACGTCCTGACTTTC
once,13,-,TRBJ2-7,TRBV6-4,CASSADSPDEQYF,TGTGCCAGCAGTGCTGACAGTCCCGACGAGCAGTACTTC
-,15,-,TRBJ1-6,TRBV9,CASSPGGQTRSPLHF,TGTGCCAGCAGCCCCGGCGGACAGACCCGTTCACCCCTCCACTTT
-,14,TRBD1,TRBJ1-1,TRBV5-4,CASSVTGGVTEAFF,TGTGCCAGCAGCGTGACAGGGGGGGTCACTGAAGCTTTCTTT
-,15,-,TRBJ2-2,TRBV9,CASSVLEGRGGELFF,TGTGCCAGCAGCGTTTTGGAGGGGCGTGGCGGGGAGCTGTTTTTT
once,16,TRBD1,TRBJ2-1,TRBV7-6,CASSFGRDRFYNEQFF,TGTGCCAGCAGCTTTGGCCGGGACAGATTCTATAATGAGCAGTTCTTC
-,16,TRBD2,TRBJ2-3,TRBV3-1/TRBV3-2,CASSQGVGGGGNTQYF,TGTGCCAGCAGCCAAGGAGTCGGGGGGGGAGGGAATACGCAGTATTTT
-,18,-,TRBJ1-6,TRBV21-1,CASSNTTLGHTYNSPLHF,TGTGCCAGCAGCAATACCACCTTGGGACATACCTATAATTCACCCCTCCACTTT
-,15,-,TRBJ2-3,TRBV2,CASSEGGMGTDTQYF,TGTGCCAGCAGTGAGGGGGGTATGGGAACAGATACGCAGTATTTT
-,13,-,TRBJ2-1,TRBV11-3,CASSLVRDNEQFF,TGTGCCAGCAGCTTAGTCAGGGACAATGAGCAGTTCTTC
-,14,TRBD1,TRBJ1-6,TRBV5-8,CASSRDRGKSPLHF,TGTGCCAGCAGCCGGGACAGGGGAAAGTCACCCCTCCACTTT
-,16,TRBD1,TRBJ1-1,TRBV7-9,CASSSRTGEWNTEAFF,TGTGCCAGCAGCTCCCGGACAGGGGAATGGAACACTGAAGCTTTCTTT
-,14,-,TRBJ2-1,TRBV7-6,CASSLSSSYNEQFF,TGTGCCAGCAGCTTATCTAGCTCCTACAATGAGCAGTTCTTC
-,14,-,TRBJ1-4,TRBV15,CATSRDGVDEKLFF,TGTGCCACCAGCAGAGACGGGGTGGATGAAAAACTGTTTTTT
-,15,-,TRBJ1-2,TRBV5-1,CASSLWGGGNYGYTF,TGCGCCAGCAGCTTGTGGGGCGGGGGTAACTATGGCTACACCTTC
-,17,-,TRBJ1-6,TRBV4-1,CASSQGEYPFYNSPLHF,TGCGCCAGCAGCCAAGGAGAGTATCCTTTCTATAATTCACCCCTCCACTTT
-,14,-,TRBJ2-7,TRBV19,CASSIYGSSYEQYF,TGTGCCAGTAGTATATATGGTAGCTCCTACGAGCAGTACTTC